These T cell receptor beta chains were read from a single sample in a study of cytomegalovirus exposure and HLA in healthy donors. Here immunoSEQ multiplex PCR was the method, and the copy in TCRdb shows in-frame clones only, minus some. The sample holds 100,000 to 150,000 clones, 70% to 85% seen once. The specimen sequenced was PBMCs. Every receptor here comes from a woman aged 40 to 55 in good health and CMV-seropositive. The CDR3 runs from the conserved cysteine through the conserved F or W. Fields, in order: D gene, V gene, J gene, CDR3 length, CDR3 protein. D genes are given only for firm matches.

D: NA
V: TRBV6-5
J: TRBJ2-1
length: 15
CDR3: CASSPGVSSYNEQFF

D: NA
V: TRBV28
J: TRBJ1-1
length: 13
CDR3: CAVWGRGNTEAFF

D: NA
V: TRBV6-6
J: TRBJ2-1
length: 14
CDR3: CASSYGQGGNEQFF

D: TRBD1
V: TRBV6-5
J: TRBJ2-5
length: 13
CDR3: CASRRDSQETQYF

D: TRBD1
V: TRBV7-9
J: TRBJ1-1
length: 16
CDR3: CASSLVSGQGASEAFF

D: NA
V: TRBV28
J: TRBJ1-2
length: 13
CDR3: CASSLLGLYGYTF

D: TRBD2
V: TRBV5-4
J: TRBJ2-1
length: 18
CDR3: CASSLAAGLAGPKNEQFF

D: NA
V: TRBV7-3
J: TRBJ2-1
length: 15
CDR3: CASSSWGRSYNEQFF

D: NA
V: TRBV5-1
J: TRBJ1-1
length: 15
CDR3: CASSPGQGLNFEAFF

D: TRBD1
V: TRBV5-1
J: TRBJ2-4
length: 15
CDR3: CASSLRQGLANIQYF

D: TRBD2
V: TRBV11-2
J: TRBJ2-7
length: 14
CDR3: CASSYTSGVYEQYF

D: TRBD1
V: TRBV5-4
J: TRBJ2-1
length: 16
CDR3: CASSLPGTVEGDEQFF

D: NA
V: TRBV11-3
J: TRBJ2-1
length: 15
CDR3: CASSPGVAAYNEQFF

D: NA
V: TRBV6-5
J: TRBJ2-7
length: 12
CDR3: CASSADTYEQYF

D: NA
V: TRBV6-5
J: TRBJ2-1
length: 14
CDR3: CASSYSRLYNEQFF

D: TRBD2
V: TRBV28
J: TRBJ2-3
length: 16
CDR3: CASSLRYRGSPDTQYF

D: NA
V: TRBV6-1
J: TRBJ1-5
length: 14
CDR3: CASTGTFSNQPQHF